Each of the 23 T cell receptor beta chains below was sequenced from the same sample in a study of regulatory T cells in long-lasting Graves disease. With iRepertoire HTBI primers and Arm-PCR of CDR3 regions, TCR beta libraries were built. Each CDR3 protein is one row after TCRdb ran MiXCR on the multiplex PCR reads. The repertoire holds approximately 470,000 distinct CDR3 sequences, with less than 25% as singletons. Time point here: persistent/refractory GD, antithyroid drugs over 5 years with positive TRAb. The TCR library used RNA extracted from PBMCs. Sample: peripheral blood mononuclear cells (PBMCs), taken when the disease was refractory, from a patient treated with antithyroid drugs. These receptors originate from a female donor with Graves disease.

The rearrangement joins TRBV19 to TRBJ2-6, with D maybe TRBD2 (5 bases). Trimming took off 9 bases at V and 1 base at J, with 22 bases between the two ends. Germline CDR1 is LNHDA and CDR2 is SQIVND (reference sequence). CDR3 length equals 18 residues. The CDR3 spells CASPGKGRPLSGANVLTF. The CDR3 DNA reads TGTGCCAGCCCCGGGAAGGGCAGGCCCTTGTCTGGGGCCAACGTCCTGACTTTC.

The table lists this clonotype with a few counts. CDR3 DNA: TGCGCCAGCAGCTTGAACGAACGCTACGAGCAGTACTTC. This gives the protein CASSLNERYEQYF. J is TRBJ2-7 and V is TRBV5-1; D remains unclear. This CDR3 region has 13 residues. Germline CDR1 reads SGHRS; CDR2 reads YFSETQ. V was clipped by 1 base and J by 3 bases, with 8 bases between them.

This clonotype came up many times. The chain recombines TRBV12-3 or TRBV12-4 with TRBJ1-5; D is perhaps TRBD1 (5 bases). V shed 5 bases and J shed 7 bases, with 15 bases lying between them. This CDR3 is built from 14 residues. The CDR3 bases are TGTGCCAGCAGTCCCTCTGGGGGAAGCCAGCCCCAGCATTTT. It encodes CASSPSGGSQPQHF.

The chain is built from TRBV7-9 and TRBJ2-3, with D hard to call. The V and J ends lost 5 bases and 4 bases respectively, with 10 bases between them. The V gene's germline CDR1 is SEHNR and CDR2 FQNEAQ (reference sequence). The CDR3 is made up of 13 amino acids. The CDR3 DNA is TGTGCCAGCAGCGGTGATTTGTCAGATACGCAGTATTTT. Translated: CASSGDLSDTQYF.

This clonotype was recorded a few times. This chain joins TRBV30 and TRBJ1-1, with a possible D match to TRBD1 (5 bases). The V end lost 3 bases, the J end lost 7 bases, and 6 bases lay between the germline ends. Germline values: CDR1 GTSNPN, CDR2 SVGIG (reference sequence). This CDR3 has 10 residues. The CDR3 DNA sequence: TGTGCCTGGAGGGGGGTTGAAGCTTTCTTT. This translates into CAWRGVEAFF.

This clonotype was observed a few times. This sequence joins TRBV25-1 and TRBJ2-7, with no clear D. CDR3 size: 11 residues. Germline V gene sequence: CDR1 MGHDK, CDR2 SYGVNS. The V gene lost 3 bases and the J gene lost 5 bases, with 5 bases spanning the gap. Written as DNA, the CDR3 is TGTGCCAGCAGTGAGGCAGACGAGCAGTACTTC. Its translation: CASSEADEQYF.

In this sample, this clonotype turned up many times. V usage is TRBV18 and J usage is TRBJ1-2; 9 bases fit TRBD1. This CDR3 is 16 amino acids long. The germline V gene encodes CDR1 KGHSH and CDR2 LQKENI. V lost 6 bases, J lost 4 bases, and 12 bases stayed unmatched. In DNA form, the CDR3 reads TGTGCCAGCTCTCCAAGACCTCCGGGACAGGGCTATGGCTACACCTTC. It is translated as CASSPRPPGQGYGYTF.

V gene TRBV7-9 combines with J gene TRBJ2-7; D is unresolved. This CDR3 has 15 amino acids. V lost 1 base and J lost 2, with 12 bases in between. Per germline, CDR1 SEHNR and CDR2 FQNEAQ (reference sequence). The CDR3 loop is CASSLDRRITYEQYF. DNA of the CDR3: TGTGCCAGCAGCTTAGATCGCAGGATAACCTACGAGCAGTACTTC. Drawing the rest from reference TRBV7-9 and TRBJ2-7, the complete variable domain is DTGVSQNPRHKITKRGQNVTFRCDPISEHNRLYWYRQTLGQGPEFLTYFQNEAQLEKSRLLSDRFSAERPKGSFSTLEIQRTEQGDSAMYLCASSLDRRITYEQYFGPGTRLTVT.

In this sample, this clonotype turned up many times. This CDR3 reads CASSLVTGTEQYF. The CDR3 DNA sequence: TGTGCCAGCAGCTTAGTTACGGGGACCGAGCAGTACTTC. This chain joins TRBV7-9 and TRBJ2-7, with D perhaps matching TRBD1 or TRBD2 (5 bases each). Germline V gives CDR1 SEHNR, CDR2 FQNEAQ (reference sequence). Trimming removed 1 base from V and 6 bases from J, with 10 bases in between. The CDR3 consists of 13 residues.

The chain combines TRBV6-5 with TRBJ2-7; maybe TRBD1 (6 bases). The germline V gene has CDR1 MNHEY and CDR2 SVGAGI. The CDR3 consists of 15 residues. V was cut by 4 bases and J by 2 bases, with 15 bases left in between. CDR3 sequence: CASSLKDRSAYEQYF. The CDR3 DNA sequence: TGTGCCAGCAGTTTGAAAGACAGGTCCGCCTACGAGCAGTACTTC.

This clonotype was picked up many times. The chain is built from TRBV6-1 and TRBJ2-2; the D is unclear. The germline gives CDR1 MNHNS, CDR2 SASEGT. The CDR3 is 14 amino acids. Trimming shortened V by 0 bases and J by 5 bases, and 7 bases separated the two germline ends. CDR3 in DNA: TGTGCCAGCAGTGAAGCGCTTGGAACCGGGGAGCTGTTTTTT. It is translated as CASSEALGTGELFF.

The sample holds many counts of this clonotype. The chain has TRBV6-5 and TRBJ2-7, with 9 bases aligning to TRBD2. V shed 4 bases and J 12 bases; nucleotides not matched to a gene: 10. The germline V gene encodes CDR1 MNHEY and CDR2 SVGAGI. The CDR3 covers 13 residues. The CDR3 sequence: CASSFGLAGAMYF. DNA of the CDR3: TGTGCCAGCAGTTTTGGCTTAGCGGGAGCTATGTACTTC.

This clonotype has ten or more counts. V is TRBV29-1 and J is TRBJ1-2; D is undetermined. The CDR3 consists of 12 residues. Deletions cut 4 bases from V and 0 bases from J, with 6 bases between. CDR1 is SQVTM and CDR2 is ANQGSEA in the germline V gene. CDR3 in amino acids: CSVVRTNYGYTF. CDR3 nucleotides: TGCAGCGTTGTAAGAACTAACTATGGCTACACCTTC.

Note on this clonotype: A read error may be the cause here, since a much bigger clone is one base away. The chain joins TRBV5-5 to TRBJ1-2; no firm D call. Germline V CDR1 and CDR2: SGHKS, YYEKEE (reference sequence). This CDR3 has 9 residues. V was trimmed by 7 bases and J by 6 bases, leaving 4 bases between them. The CDR3: CASGDGYTF. The CDR3, as DNA: TGTGCCAGCGGCGATGGCTACACCTTC.

In this sample, this clonotype turned up a few times. The CDR3 loop is CASSFRQLRVEKLFF. CDR3 sequence (DNA): TGTGCCAGCAGCTTCAGACAGTTAAGGGTGGAAAAACTGTTTTTT. J is TRBJ1-4 and V is TRBV7-2, with a tentative D call TRBD1 (5 bases). Trimming left V 3 bases short and J 8 bases short, with 16 bases between. Germline loops: CDR1 SGHTA, CDR2 FQGNSA. The CDR3 extends over 15 amino acids. The full variable domain, with the rest looked up from reference TRBV7-2 and TRBJ1-4, is GAGVSQSPSNKVTEKGKDVELRCDPISGHTALYWYRQSLGQGLEFLIYFQGNSAPDKSGLPSDRFSAERTGGSVSTLTIQRTQQEDSAVYLCASSFRQLRVEKLFFGSGTQLSVL.

Ten or more counts support this clonotype. The chain uses TRBV5-1 and TRBJ1-2; D remains ambiguous. The CDR3 extends over 13 amino acids. Trimming left V 0 bases short and J 8 bases short, with 11 bases between. Germline CDR1 and CDR2: SGHRS and YFSETQ. CDR3 sequence: CASSLDSSMGYTF. Here the CDR3 DNA reads TGCGCCAGCAGCTTGGACAGCTCCATGGGCTACACCTTC.

This clonotype was found many times. CDR3 region: CASSSEGISGNGELFF. CDR3 in DNA: TGTGCCAGCAGCTCCGAAGGGATTAGCGGCAACGGGGAGCTGTTTTTT. The V gene is TRBV11-3, the J gene TRBJ2-2; possible D gene TRBD2, 6 bases. Trimming removed 4 bases at V and 7 bases at J, with 19 bases between. The CDR3 is 16 amino acids. Germline CDR1 SGHNT, CDR2 YENEEA.

The rearrangement links TRBV7-2 to TRBJ2-5; D perhaps matches TRBD2 (6 bases). The V gene lost 5 bases and the J gene lost 5 bases, with 24 bases spanning the gap. Germline V gene sequence: CDR1 SGHTA, CDR2 FQGNSA. This CDR3 has 17 amino acids. CDR3 sequence (DNA): TGTGCCAGCAGCCAAGAGGAGGGCCGAAGAGGGCGGGAGACCCAGTACTTC. Protein: CASSQEEGRRGRETQYF. The variable domain in full, with the rest retrieved from reference TRBV7-2 and TRBJ2-5, is GAGVSQSPSNKVTEKGKDVELRCDPISGHTALYWYRQSLGQGLEFLIYFQGNSAPDKSGLPSDRFSAERTGGSVSTLTIQRTQQEDSAVYLCASSQEEGRRGRETQYFGPGTRLLVL.

This clonotype was observed once. Germline is not matched at one junction end, which may reflect a read error. This sequence joins TRBV5-6 and TRBJ1-1; D is unresolved. CDR1 is SGHDT, CDR2 YYEEEE, per germline. This CDR3 spans 12 amino acids. This CDR3 is CASSGWRTATLF. Written as DNA, the CDR3 is TGTGCCAGCAGCGGTTGGAGGACGGCGACCCTCTTT.

This clonotype was seen repeatedly, ten times or more. The chain uses TRBV27 and TRBJ2-5; 7 positions match TRBD1. The germline gives CDR1 MNHEY, CDR2 SMNVEV (reference sequence). Losses at the gene ends were 6 bases for V and 5 bases for J; bases not matched to a gene: 9. This CDR3 is 14 amino acids long. CDR3 amino acids: CASRPTGRGETQYF. The CDR3 DNA reads as TGTGCCAGCAGACCGACAGGGAGAGGGGAGACCCAGTACTTC.

The chain joins TRBV7-3 to TRBJ2-2; no clear D. Trimming shortened V by 5 bases and J by 7 bases, and 14 bases separated the two germline ends. From germline, CDR1 is SGHTA and CDR2 FQGTGA. This CDR3 has 14 residues. CDR3 protein: CASSPFYDDGELFF. The CDR3 bases are TGTGCCAGCAGCCCTTTCTATGACGACGGGGAGCTGTTTTTT.

The chain couples TRBV10-1 to TRBJ2-5, with TRBD2 matching 15 bases. V was pared by 5 bases and J by 5 bases, with 9 bases of the junction left unmatched. CDR1 is WNHNN, CDR2 SYGVQD, per germline (reference sequence). The CDR3 covers 17 residues. The CDR3 DNA follows: TGCGCCAGCAGTCCCGGACTAGCGGGAGGGCCGTGGGAGACCCAGTACTTC. Protein product: CASSPGLAGGPWETQYF.

This clonotype was seen ten or more times. The chain couples TRBV5-1 to TRBJ2-7; 12 bases map to TRBD2. The V gene end was trimmed by 3 bases and the J gene end by 5 bases; junction bases not matched to a gene: 3. CDR3 length: 14 residues. CDR1 is SGHRS, CDR2 YFSETQ, per germline. In nucleotides, the CDR3 is TGCGCCAGCAGCTGGACTAGCGGGATCGACGAGCAGTACTTC. Encoded protein: CASSWTSGIDEQYF.